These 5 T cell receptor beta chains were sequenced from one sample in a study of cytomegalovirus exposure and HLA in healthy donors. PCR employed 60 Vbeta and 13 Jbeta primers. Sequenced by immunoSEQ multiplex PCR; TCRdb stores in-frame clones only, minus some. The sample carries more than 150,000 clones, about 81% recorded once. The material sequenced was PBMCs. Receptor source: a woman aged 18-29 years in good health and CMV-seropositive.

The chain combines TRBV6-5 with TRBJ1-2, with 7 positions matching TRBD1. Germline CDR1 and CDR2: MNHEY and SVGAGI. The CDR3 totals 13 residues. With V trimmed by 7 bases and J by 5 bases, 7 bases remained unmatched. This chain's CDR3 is CASTSRGWYGYTF. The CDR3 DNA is TGTGCCAGCACGTCCAGGGGGTGGTATGGCTACACCTTC.

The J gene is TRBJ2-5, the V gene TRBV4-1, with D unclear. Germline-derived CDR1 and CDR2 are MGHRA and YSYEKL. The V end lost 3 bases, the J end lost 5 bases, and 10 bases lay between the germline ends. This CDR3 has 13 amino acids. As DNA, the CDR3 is TGCGCCAGCAGCCAGCTCTATTGGGAGACCCAGTACTTC. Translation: CASSQLYWETQYF.

DNA for the CDR3: TGTGCCAGCAGTGAATGGCAGGGGAGGGAATATGAGCAGTTCTTC. The encoded protein is CASSEWQGREYEQFF. The chain uses TRBV2 and TRBJ2-1; possibly TRBD2 for D (7 bases). Germline V CDR1 and CDR2: SNHLY, FYNNEI. V dropped 2 bases and J dropped 8 bases, with 16 bases sitting between them. This CDR3 spans 15 amino acids.

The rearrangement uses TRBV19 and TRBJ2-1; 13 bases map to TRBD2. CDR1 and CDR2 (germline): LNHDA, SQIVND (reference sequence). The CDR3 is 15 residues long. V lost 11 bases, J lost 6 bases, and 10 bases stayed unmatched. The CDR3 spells CAGKQLAGGLNEQFF. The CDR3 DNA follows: TGTGCCGGTAAGCAACTAGCGGGGGGGCTCAATGAGCAGTTCTTC. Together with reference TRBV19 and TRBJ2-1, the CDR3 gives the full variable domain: DGGITQSPKYLFRKEGQNVTLSCEQNLNHDAMYWYRQDPGQGLRLIYYSQIVNDFQKGDIAEGYSVSREKKESFPLTVTSAQKNPTAFYLCAGKQLAGGLNEQFFGPGTRLTVL.

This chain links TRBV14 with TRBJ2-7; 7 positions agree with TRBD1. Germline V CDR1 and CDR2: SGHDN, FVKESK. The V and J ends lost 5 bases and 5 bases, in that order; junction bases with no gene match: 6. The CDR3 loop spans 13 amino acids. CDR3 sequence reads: CASSKGAIDEQYF. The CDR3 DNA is TGTGCCAGCAGCAAGGGGGCGATCGACGAGCAGTACTTC.